This TCR beta chain was captured by sequencing in a study of beta chain features in type 1 diabetes. Findings and caveats of the study: Shortening of TCRB CDR3s, moderate but significant, appeared in all four CD4+ subsets of Type 1 diabetes patients. Naive, central memory and Treg TCRB repertoires appeared more alike in patients than in healthy donors.

Every isolated RNA sample was fully reverse transcribed, so sequencing captured expressed TCRB transcripts. TCRdb's copy holds only in-frame clones and misses some; the assay was immunoSEQ multiplex PCR. The sample consists of 300,000 or so clones, roughly an eighth of them appearing once. Stem cell-like memory, regulatory, central memory and naive CD4+ cells were sorted via CD45RO/CCR7/CD25/CD127/CD95/CD27. Germline CDR1 reads SGHAT; CDR2 reads FQNNGV. Trimming shortened V by 2 bases and J by 5 bases, and 10 bases separated the two germline ends. The CDR3 spans 14 residues. Concerning this clone: Its antigen is not known.

This chain links TRBV11-2 with TRBJ2-1; no clear D gene. The sequence came from a man aged 25 to 45 with type 1 diabetes. Material for sequencing was naive CD4+ T cells from blood. The CDR3, as DNA: TGTGCCAGCAGCTTACAACGAGGAGACAATGAGCAGTTCTTC. Its translation: CASSLQRGDNEQFF.